One and the same sample provided the 27 T cell receptor beta chains below, sequenced in a study of CD8 T cells in Susac syndrome. An input of about 0.5 to 1 ug of RNA was subjected to reverse transcription using random hexamers. TCRdb reprocessed the immunoSEQ multiplex PCR reads via MiXCR and lists one record per CDR3 protein. The table shows some 80,000 distinct CDR3 sequences, with approximately 94% occurring only once. Sample: CD8+ T cells from PBMCs. The origin of the receptors is a human donor in good health.

This rearrangement joins TRBV7-2 to TRBJ2-7; 8 positions agree with TRBD1. There are 12 residues in the CDR3. The V gene's germline CDR1 is SGHTA and CDR2 FQGNSA. J was trimmed by 6 bases and V by 4 bases; bases with no gene match: 2. The CDR3 reads CASSSTGVEQYV. CDR3 DNA: TGTGCCAGCAGCTCGACAGGGGTCGAGCAGTACGTC.

The rearrangement links TRBV28 to TRBJ2-1; D may be TRBD1 (5 bases). V lost 9 bases and J lost 0, with 12 bases in between. In germline, CDR1 is MDHEN, CDR2 SYDVKM. The CDR3 runs to 14 residues. The DNA of the CDR3 is TGTGCCAGTCGACAGACAAGCTCCTACAATGAGCAGTTCTTC. Amino acid sequence: CASRQTSSYNEQFF.

This clonotype was recorded once. The chain joins TRBV20-1 to TRBJ1-1, with a weak D call TRBD1 (6 bases). Trimming removed 6 bases at V and 5 bases at J, with 25 bases between. This CDR3 comprises 16 residues. Germline assignment: CDR1 DFQATT and CDR2 SNEGSKA (reference sequence). The CDR3 nucleotides read TGCAGTGCCCGACCCCTCTATGTCCAGGGGAGGACTGAAGCTTTCTTT. It yields the protein CSARPLYVQGRTEAFF.

The chain's CDR3 is CASTTGGAYGYTF. CDR3 nucleotide sequence: TGTGCCAGTACCACCGGGGGCGCCTATGGCTACACCTTC. V and J are TRBV19 and TRBJ1-2; TRBD1 might be the D (6 bases). From germline, CDR1 is LNHDA and CDR2 SQIVND (reference sequence). This CDR3 has 13 residues. Trimming pared 7 bases from V and 4 bases from J, leaving 13 bases between. Full variable domain (remainder filled in from reference TRBV19 and TRBJ1-2): DGGITQSPKYLFRKEGQNVTLSCEQNLNHDAMYWYRQDPGQGLRLIYYSQIVNDFQKGDIAEGYSVSREKKESFPLTVTSAQKNPTAFYLCASTTGGAYGYTFGSGTRLTVV.

The chain links TRBV15 to TRBJ1-5; 9 nucleotides align to TRBD1. This CDR3 is built from 16 residues. The germline gives CDR1 LNHNV, CDR2 YYDKDF (reference sequence). Germline trimming cut 4 bases from V and 5 bases from J; bases unmatched to any gene: 9. The CDR3 loop is CATSTPQTGGDQPQHF. CDR3 nucleotides: TGTGCCACCAGCACCCCGCAGACAGGGGGAGATCAGCCCCAGCATTTT. Using reference TRBV15 and TRBJ1-5 for the parts outside the CDR3, the full variable domain is DAMVIQNPRYQVTQFGKPVTLSCSQTLNHNVMYWYQQKSSQAPKLLFHYYDKDFNNEADTPDNFQSRRPNTSFCFLDIRSPGLGDTAMYLCATSTPQTGGDQPQHFGDGTRLSIL.

V is TRBV27 and J is TRBJ1-1; D remains ambiguous. V was clipped by 7 bases and J by 4 bases, with 13 bases between them. CDR1 and CDR2 from the germline V gene are MNHEY and SMNVEV (reference sequence). The CDR3 is 13 amino acids. DNA for the CDR3: TGTGCCAGCAATGACGGATTTGGCACTGAAGCTTTCTTT. Translated, it gives CASNDGFGTEAFF.

V usage is TRBV19 and J usage is TRBJ1-5, with unresolved D. The length of the CDR3 is 15 residues. The germline V gene has CDR1 LNHDA and CDR2 SQIVND (reference sequence). Trimming pared 6 bases from V and 1 base from J, leaving 13 bases between. DNA of the CDR3: TGTGCCAGTAGCCTAGCAAGCCTAAGCAATCAGCCCCAGCATTTT. Amino acids: CASSLASLSNQPQHF.

The chain uses TRBV20-1 and TRBJ1-2; 7 bases agree with TRBD1. Germline lookup yields CDR1 DFQATT and CDR2 SNEGSKA (reference sequence). The CDR3 is made up of 15 amino acids. V was pared by 2 bases and J by 2 bases, with 8 bases of the junction left unmatched. The CDR3 spells CSARPFTTGNYGYTF. CDR3 in DNA: TGCAGTGCTAGACCTTTCACGACAGGGAACTATGGCTACACCTTC.

CDR3 sequence: CASSSTGSPWRETQYF. CDR3 coding DNA: TGTGCCAGCAGCTCCACCGGGAGCCCCTGGAGGGAGACCCAGTACTTC. This chain uses TRBV7-9 with TRBJ2-5; D perhaps matches TRBD2 (6 bases). Trimming left V 4 bases short and J 5 bases short, with 20 bases between. This CDR3 spans 16 amino acids. CDR1 and CDR2 from the germline V gene are SEHNR and FQNEAQ (reference sequence).

V is TRBV7-8 and J is TRBJ2-1; D uncertain. This CDR3 contains 15 residues. Trimming stripped 3 bases from V and 7 bases from J, with 16 bases between. Germline CDR1 SGHVS, CDR2 FQNEAQ. The CDR3 region is CASSFGTDPLNEQFF. For the CDR3, the DNA is TGTGCCAGCAGCTTCGGCACAGATCCCTTAAATGAGCAGTTCTTC.

The V gene is TRBV20-1, the J gene TRBJ2-3; tentative D call: TRBD1 (7 bases). From germline, CDR1 is DFQATT and CDR2 SNEGSKA (reference sequence). CDR3 length: 13 residues. Trimming took off 5 bases at V and 4 bases at J, with 13 bases between the two ends. CDR3 sequence: CSAEGRGADTQYF. CDR3 nucleotide sequence: TGCAGTGCTGAGGGCAGGGGGGCAGATACGCAGTATTTT.

This clonotype was detected once. The chain combines TRBV27 with TRBJ1-1, with unresolved D. With 0 bases removed from V and 8 bases from J, the gap between germline ends came to 10 bases. The length of the CDR3 is 13 residues. The germline V gene encodes CDR1 MNHEY and CDR2 SMNVEV (reference sequence). CDR3 amino acids: CASSLSGWPEAFF. CDR3 coding DNA: TGTGCCAGCAGTTTATCCGGGTGGCCCGAAGCTTTCTTT.

This rearrangement joins TRBV27 to TRBJ2-2; TRBD2 might be the D (6 bases). V lost 9 bases to trimming and J lost 2 bases, with 16 bases between them. The CDR3 runs to 15 residues. CDR1 MNHEY and CDR2 SMNVEV come from the germline V gene (reference sequence). The CDR3 DNA follows: TGTGCCAGTTTGGAGGGCCCTCGTAACACCGGGGAGCTGTTTTTT. Translating it yields CASLEGPRNTGELFF.

This chain joins TRBV7-9 and TRBJ2-6; either TRBD1 or TRBD2 may fit D (5 bases each). Germline loops: CDR1 SEHNR, CDR2 FQNEAQ (reference sequence). The ends were cut back, 7 bases at V and 4 bases at J, with 23 bases in the middle. The CDR3 runs 18 residues. The CDR3: CASTQTVARGRGANVLTF. CDR3 DNA sequence: TGTGCCAGCACCCAGACGGTGGCACGGGGACGGGGGGCCAACGTCCTGACTTTC. The whole variable domain, filled in from reference TRBV7-9 and TRBJ2-6, reads DTGVSQNPRHKITKRGQNVTFRCDPISEHNRLYWYRQTLGQGPEFLTYFQNEAQLEKSRLLSDRFSAERPKGSFSTLEIQRTEQGDSAMYLCASTQTVARGRGANVLTFGAGSRLTVL.

V usage is TRBV29-1 and J usage is TRBJ1-3; possible D gene TRBD1, 6 bases. The CDR3 loop spans 14 amino acids. V lost 7 bases, J lost 0 bases, and 13 bases lay in between. CDR1 is SQVTM, CDR2 ANQGSEA, per germline. The CDR3, as DNA: TGCAGCGCTCAAGGGGGACCCTCTGGAAACACCATATATTTT. It translates to CSAQGGPSGNTIYF. The whole variable domain, remainder taken from reference TRBV29-1 and TRBJ1-3, is SAVISQKPSRDICQRGTSLTIQCQVDSQVTMMFWYRQQPGQSLTLIATANQGSEATYESGFVIDKFPISRPNLTFSTLTVSNMSPEDSSIYLCSAQGGPSGNTIYFGEGSWLTVV.

The V call is TRBV20-1, the J call TRBJ1-1; D gene unclear. The germline CDR1 and CDR2 sequences are DFQATT and SNEGSKA (reference sequence). V was cut by 3 bases and J by 4 bases, with 6 bases left in between. This CDR3 comprises 11 residues. The CDR3 bases are TGCAGTGCTAGTGGTGGCACTGAAGCTTTCTTT. Protein sequence: CSASGGTEAFF.

The rearrangement joins TRBV2 to TRBJ2-1; tentatively, D is TRBD2 (5 bases). The CDR3 runs 12 residues. Trimming cost V 7 bases and J 9 bases, with 13 bases left between them. CDR1 is SNHLY, CDR2 FYNNEI, per germline. CDR3 residues: CASTLLRVEQFF. The CDR3 bases are TGTGCCAGCACCCTTTTGCGGGTTGAGCAGTTCTTC.

This chain links TRBV4-1 with TRBJ2-3; D uncertain. Per germline, CDR1 MGHRA and CDR2 YSYEKL. V was shortened by 1 base and J by 2 bases, with 13 bases between the two germline ends. CDR3 length: 16 residues. The CDR3 protein is CASSQAGPTHTDTQYF. The CDR3 nucleotides are TGCGCCAGCAGCCAAGCTGGACCTACGCACACAGATACGCAGTATTTT.

The chain links TRBV4-1 to TRBJ2-3; weak D call: TRBD2 (5 bases). CDR3 length equals 15 residues. Between the trimmed V and J ends, which lost 4 bases and 6 bases, there was a span of 17 bases. Germline V lookup: CDR1 MGHRA, CDR2 YSYEKL. The CDR3 DNA reads as TGCGCCAGCAGCCCAGACGGGGAAAAAAGGGATACGCAGTATTTT. As protein: CASSPDGEKRDTQYF.

This clonotype was observed a single time. The rearrangement uses TRBV2 and TRBJ1-2; no definite D call. Trimming took 0 bases from V and 2 from J, leaving 10 bases between them. The germline V gene encodes CDR1 SNHLY and CDR2 FYNNEI. This CDR3 is 15 amino acids long. The CDR3 bases are TGTGCCAGCAGTGAAGCCAGCGGGATCAACTATGGCTACACCTTC. It encodes CASSEASGINYGYTF. The full variable domain, with the rest looked up from reference TRBV2 and TRBJ1-2, is EPEVTQTPSHQVTQMGQEVILRCVPISNHLYFYWYRQILGQKVEFLVSFYNNEISEKSEIFDDQFSVERPDGSNFTLKIRSTKLEDSAMYFCASSEASGINYGYTFGSGTRLTVV.

This chain connects TRBV29-1 to TRBJ1-1; D is possibly TRBD1 (5 bases). V was trimmed by 0 bases and J by 1 base, leaving 12 bases between them. This CDR3 has 15 amino acids. CDR1 and CDR2 from the germline V gene are SQVTM and ANQGSEA. CDR3 sequence (DNA): TGCAGCGTTGAAGATCCTCCAGGGCCGAACACTGAAGCTTTCTTT. It yields the protein CSVEDPPGPNTEAFF. Drawing the rest from reference TRBV29-1 and TRBJ1-1, the complete variable domain is SAVISQKPSRDICQRGTSLTIQCQVDSQVTMMFWYRQQPGQSLTLIATANQGSEATYESGFVIDKFPISRPNLTFSTLTVSNMSPEDSSIYLCSVEDPPGPNTEAFFGQGTRLTVV.

J is TRBJ2-1 and V is TRBV29-1; D unresolved. Trimming shortened V by 4 bases and J by 4 bases, and 8 bases separated the two germline ends. The CDR3 has 12 residues. Per the germline V gene, CDR1 is SQVTM and CDR2 is ANQGSEA. DNA for the CDR3: TGCAGCGTTGCGCCCCCTTACAATGAGCAGTTCTTC. Its translation is CSVAPPYNEQFF.

This chain links TRBV9 with TRBJ2-1; D may be TRBD1 (5 bases). V was trimmed by 3 bases and J by 5 bases, leaving 15 bases between them. Germline V CDR1 and CDR2: SGDLS, YYNGEE. This CDR3 comprises 15 residues. In nucleotides, the CDR3 is TGTGCCAGCAGCGCCCAGGGAAATAGGGACAATGAGCAGTTCTTC. Amino acid sequence: CASSAQGNRDNEQFF.

The J gene is TRBJ2-7, the V gene TRBV7-9, with D uncertain. The CDR3 is 13 residues long. The V end lost 3 bases, the J end lost 2 bases, and 8 bases lay between the germline ends. Germline values: CDR1 SEHNR, CDR2 FQNEAQ (reference sequence). The CDR3 coding sequence is TGTGCCAGCAGCTTTGTAGGTCCCTACGAGCAGTACGTC. It encodes CASSFVGPYEQYV.

The V and J genes are TRBV27 and TRBJ1-4; no clear D gene. Germline V gene sequence: CDR1 MNHEY, CDR2 SMNVEV (reference sequence). The CDR3 is 15 amino acids. Trimming shortened V by 6 bases and J by 5 bases, and 16 bases separated the two germline ends. CDR3: CASSRRPRENEKLFF. The CDR3 DNA follows: TGTGCCAGCAGCAGAAGACCGCGCGAGAATGAAAAACTGTTTTTT.

The V and J genes are TRBV12-3 or TRBV12-4 and TRBJ2-7; D remains ambiguous. This CDR3 region has 12 residues. Trimming took off 1 base at V and 5 bases at J, with 6 bases between the two ends. This chain's CDR3 is CASSLGNHEQYV. The CDR3 bases are TGTGCCAGCAGTTTAGGTAATCACGAGCAGTACGTC.

This clonotype has just one count. The chain has TRBV30 and TRBJ2-5, with a tentative D call TRBD2 (6 bases). The length of the CDR3 is 12 residues. Looked up from germline, CDR1 is GTSNPN and CDR2 is SVGIG (reference sequence). The CDR3 is CAVRGGGETQYF. Here the CDR3 DNA reads TGTGCGGTGCGTGGGGGAGGAGAGACCCAGTACTTC.